The 10 T cell receptor beta chains below were found in one sample sequenced in a study of blood T cells in healthy people across ages. For the second PCR, which ran for about 7 to 12 cycles, a sample-barcoded 5' primer and a J-beta primer mix were used. One entry per CDR3 protein results from TCRdb running MiXCR on the 5' RACE reads. Here the sample spans 650,000 to 1,000,000 distinct CDR3 sequences, approximately 35% being singletons. Sample: blood. The receptors originated from a man between 18 and 35 years old in good health.

This clonotype turned up a few times. The chain links TRBV2 to TRBJ1-2; D perhaps matches TRBD1 (5 bases). Germline V lookup: CDR1 SNHLY, CDR2 FYNNEI. Trimming shortened V by 3 bases and J by 4 bases, and 15 bases separated the two germline ends. The CDR3 extends over 15 amino acids. The CDR3 region is CASSDGDSGGYGYTF. The CDR3 DNA reads as TGTGCCAGCAGTGACGGAGACAGCGGGGGCTATGGCTACACCTTC.

This clonotype was counted between two and nine times. This chain joins TRBV3-1 and TRBJ2-5, with D possibly being TRBD1 or TRBD2 (6 bases each). The CDR3 contains 17 residues. The V and J ends lost 0 bases and 5 bases respectively, with 19 bases between them. Germline V gives CDR1 LGHDT, CDR2 YNNKEL (reference sequence). As DNA, the CDR3 is TGTGCCAGCAGCCAAGATCTTGAGACTAGGGGGTTGGAGACCCAGTACTTC. It encodes CASSQDLETRGLETQYF.

The chain carries TRBV20-1 and TRBJ1-6; D unresolved. The V end was cut by 6 bases, the J end by 0 bases, with 18 bases between. Germline V gene sequence: CDR1 DFQATT, CDR2 SNEGSKA (reference sequence). The CDR3 consists of 17 residues. CDR3 residues: CSARWASGSSYNSPLHF. In DNA form, the CDR3 reads TGCAGTGCCAGATGGGCAAGCGGGAGCTCCTATAATTCACCCCTCCACTTT.

J is TRBJ2-5 and V is TRBV30; 8 nucleotides line up with TRBD1. CDR1 is GTSNPN, CDR2 SVGIG, per germline (reference sequence). This CDR3 has 11 amino acids. J gave up 13 bases and V 4 bases, and 8 bases lay outside the gene matches. The CDR3: CAWKTGVEPYF. CDR3 DNA sequence: TGTGCCTGGAAGACAGGGGTCGAGCCGTACTTC.

This clonotype occurred many times. The V and J genes are TRBV12-3 or TRBV12-4 and TRBJ2-6; the D gene could be TRBD1 or TRBD2 (5 bases each). V was shortened by 2 bases and J by 0 bases, with 23 bases between the two germline ends. The CDR3 is made up of 21 amino acids. The CDR3: CASSLRIWERTSDSGANVLTF. The CDR3 bases are TGTGCCAGCAGTTTACGGATTTGGGAGCGGACATCAGACTCTGGGGCCAACGTCCTGACTTTC.

This clonotype was observed a handful of times. This chain uses TRBV10-3 with TRBJ2-1, with unresolved D. Germline CDR1 reads ENHRY; CDR2 reads SYGVKD. The CDR3 contains 13 residues. The V and J ends lost 2 bases and 5 bases respectively, with 7 bases between them. As DNA, the CDR3 is TGTGCCATCAGTGAGGCCGACAACAATGAGCAGTTCTTC. The encoded protein is CAISEADNNEQFF.

In its sample, this clonotype was seen a few times. This chain uses TRBV4-1 with TRBJ2-1; TRBD2 matches 12 bases. V lost 9 bases and J lost 8; bases outside the gene matches: 5. CDR3 length equals 13 residues. CDR1 is MGHRA and CDR2 is YSYEKL in the germline V gene. CDR3 region: CASALAGGDEQFF. The CDR3 DNA reads as TGCGCCAGTGCACTAGCGGGGGGCGATGAGCAGTTCTTC.

This clonotype was recorded at least ten times. The CDR3 here is CSAGTTSSDEQFF. The CDR3 bases are TGCAGTGCTGGGACCACTAGTTCGGATGAGCAGTTCTTC. The chain is built from TRBV20-1 and TRBJ2-1; the D call may be TRBD1 or TRBD2 (5 bases each). The germline V gene encodes CDR1 DFQATT and CDR2 SNEGSKA (reference sequence). V lost 5 bases to trimming and J lost 8 bases, with 16 bases between them. The CDR3 has 13 amino acids.

The chain couples TRBV3-1 to TRBJ2-7; 7 bases are shared with TRBD1. The J segment lost 3 bases and the V segment lost 1 base, leaving 3 bases of the junction unmatched. The CDR3 covers 14 residues. Germline-derived CDR1 and CDR2 are LGHDT and YNNKEL (reference sequence). The CDR3 loop is CASSQGGGGYEQYF. The DNA of the CDR3 is TGTGCCAGCAGCCAAGGAGGGGGCGGCTACGAGCAGTACTTC.

This clonotype was seen a handful of times. The chain combines TRBV4-1 with TRBJ2-7; 9 bases match TRBD1. Matching the DNA end better, TRBJ2-5 makes the J call doubtful. The CDR3 covers 16 residues. Germline V CDR1 and CDR2: MGHRA, YSYEKL. CDR3 nucleotide sequence: TGCGCCAGCAGCCAAGATCCGGGGACAGGGTCGGAGACCCAGTACTTC. This codes for CASSQDPGTGSETQYF.